The 5 T cell receptor beta chains reported below all come from one sample, sequenced in a study of regulatory T cells in long-lasting Graves disease. Building the TCR beta libraries relied on iRepertoire HTBI primers, and CDR3 regions underwent Arm-PCR. TCRdb redid the calling of the multiplex PCR reads with MiXCR, one entry per CDR3 protein. The table includes some 470,000 distinct CDR3 sequences, 20% to 25% detected once. Time point described: persistent/refractory GD, antithyroid drugs over 5 years with positive TRAb. With RNA extracted from PBMCs as input, the TCR library was made. The source was peripheral blood mononuclear cells (PBMCs), collected when the disease was refractory, from a patient treated with antithyroid drugs. These receptors originate from a female donor with Graves disease.

V gene TRBV4-2 combines with J gene TRBJ2-7; D could derive from TRBD1 or TRBD2 (5 bases each). This CDR3 has 14 residues. Germline V gene lookup returns CDR1 LGHNA and CDR2 YNFKEQ. Trimming took 3 bases from V and 3 from J, leaving 12 bases between them. The CDR3 is CASSQGDGFYEQYF. In DNA, the CDR3 is TGTGCCAGCAGCCAGGGGGACGGCTTCTACGAGCAGTACTTC.

There are many counts of this clonotype. The CDR3 loop is CASSIQNPDDYGYTF. CDR3 DNA sequence: TGTGCCAGCAGTATACAGAATCCCGACGACTATGGCTACACCTTC. The V gene is TRBV6-1, the J gene TRBJ1-2; D is uncertain. This CDR3 is 15 amino acids long. Germline V gene sequence: CDR1 MNHNS, CDR2 SASEGT. Trimming took off 5 bases at V and 3 bases at J, with 16 bases between the two ends.

The sample holds a few counts of this clonotype. This sequence joins TRBV7-9 and TRBJ2-5; TRBD2 might be the D (5 bases). The germline V gene has CDR1 SEHNR and CDR2 FQNEAQ (reference sequence). The V gene lost 6 bases and the J gene lost 4 bases, with 18 bases spanning the gap. There are 15 residues in the CDR3. CDR3 sequence: CASRTAGAPGETQYF. The CDR3 DNA is TGTGCCAGCAGGACCGCGGGCGCACCTGGAGAGACCCAGTACTTC.

V gene TRBV18 combines with J gene TRBJ1-1; no reliable D call. V was clipped by 0 bases and J by 1 base, with 9 bases between them. The CDR3 contains 15 residues. Germline V CDR1 and CDR2: KGHSH, LQKENI. The DNA for the CDR3 is TGTGCCAGCTCACCACCGAGTAAGACGAACACTGAAGCTTTCTTT. Its protein is CASSPPSKTNTEAFF.

This clonotype was observed at least ten times. The chain couples TRBV28 to TRBJ1-1; D perhaps matches TRBD1 (5 bases). CDR1 is MDHEN, CDR2 SYDVKM, per germline. This CDR3 region has 14 residues. V lost 6 bases, J lost 0 bases, and 11 bases lay in between. In nucleotides, the CDR3 is TGTGCCAGCAGATTAGGGGAGCTGAACACTGAAGCTTTCTTT. This gives the protein CASRLGELNTEAFF.